Shown below are 27 T cell receptor beta chains from a single sample sequenced in a study of shared clonotypes between healthy human individuals. Selected positively for CCR7 and CD45RO-negative, naive CD8 cells excluded terminally differentiated effector memory CD45RA+ cells. The assay was immunoSEQ multiplex PCR, and TCRdb's table has in-frame clones only and misses some. The sample lists 700,000 to 950,000 clones; just over 95% were seen once. The specimen was naive CD8+ T cells sorted from blood. These receptors originate from a man aged 30-40 years in good health.

This chain uses TRBV7-8 with TRBJ2-7; D is uncertain. This CDR3 is built from 13 residues. CDR1 and CDR2 (germline): SGHVS, FQNEAQ. Trimming cost V 2 bases and J 6 bases, with 11 bases left between them. The CDR3 protein is CASSLSPLSEQYF. DNA for the CDR3: TGTGCCAGCAGCTTATCCCCCCTCTCCGAGCAGTACTTC.

This chain connects TRBV9 to TRBJ2-1; 8 nucleotides agree with TRBD1. Germline CDR1 is SGDLS and CDR2 is YYNGEE. CDR3 length: 15 amino acids. V was pared by 4 bases and J by 6 bases, with 9 bases of the junction left unmatched. The CDR3 DNA is TGTGCCAGCAGCCCGCCCCGGACAGGGAGCAATGAGCAGTTCTTC. Amino acid sequence: CASSPPRTGSNEQFF.

The rearrangement links TRBV12-5 to TRBJ2-1; D possibly corresponds to TRBD1 (5 bases). Germline lookup yields CDR1 LGHNT and CDR2 FRNRAP. The CDR3 length is 15 residues. Trimming cost V 7 bases and J 0 bases, with 13 bases left between them. The CDR3 nucleotides read TGTGCTAGTGCTCAGGGTTCCCTCTCCTACAATGAGCAGTTCTTC. The encoded protein is CASAQGSLSYNEQFF.

This chain connects TRBV7-9 to TRBJ2-3; D possibly corresponds to TRBD2 (6 bases). The V end lost 5 bases, the J end lost 2 bases, and 17 bases lay between the germline ends. There are 16 residues in the CDR3. Germline lookup yields CDR1 SEHNR and CDR2 FQNEAQ (reference sequence). CDR3 protein: CASSDRDSAVTDTQYF. The DNA of the CDR3 is TGTGCCAGCAGCGACCGGGACTCAGCTGTCACAGATACGCAGTATTTT.

The chain has TRBV19 and TRBJ1-5; D is unresolved. This CDR3 comprises 17 residues. Looked up from germline, CDR1 is LNHDA and CDR2 is SQIVND (reference sequence). V lost 4 bases, J lost 0 bases, and 16 bases lay in between. The CDR3 region is CASSTTSGQDSNQPQHF. CDR3 DNA sequence: TGTGCCAGTAGTACCACTTCGGGCCAAGATAGCAATCAGCCCCAGCATTTT. Using reference TRBV19 and TRBJ1-5 for the parts outside the CDR3, the full variable domain is DGGITQSPKYLFRKEGQNVTLSCEQNLNHDAMYWYRQDPGQGLRLIYYSQIVNDFQKGDIAEGYSVSREKKESFPLTVTSAQKNPTAFYLCASSTTSGQDSNQPQHFGDGTRLSIL.

The chain links TRBV27 to TRBJ2-3; TRBD1 is a possible D gene (5 bases). This CDR3 spans 16 amino acids. Trimming took off 5 bases at V and 1 base at J, with 16 bases between the two ends. Germline V gene sequence: CDR1 MNHEY, CDR2 SMNVEV (reference sequence). The CDR3 DNA follows: TGTGCCAGCAGTGGTCTAACCACCAGGGGCACAGATACGCAGTATTTT. This encodes CASSGLTTRGTDTQYF.

This clone was counted once. The V and J genes are TRBV29-1 and TRBJ1-1; D uncertain. Trimming pared 4 bases from V and 4 bases from J, leaving 10 bases between. The CDR3 has 12 amino acids. Germline V gives CDR1 SQVTM, CDR2 ANQGSEA. This CDR3 is CSVVSRTTEAFF. The DNA of the CDR3 is TGCAGCGTTGTATCCAGGACCACTGAAGCTTTCTTT. Full variable domain (outside the CDR3, taken from reference TRBV29-1 and TRBJ1-1): SAVISQKPSRDICQRGTSLTIQCQVDSQVTMMFWYRQQPGQSLTLIATANQGSEATYESGFVIDKFPISRPNLTFSTLTVSNMSPEDSSIYLCSVVSRTTEAFFGQGTRLTVV.

This chain links TRBV4-1 with TRBJ1-1, with TRBD1 identical over 8 bases. Germline lookup yields CDR1 MGHRA and CDR2 YSYEKL. Germline trimming cut 2 bases from V and 4 bases from J; bases unmatched to any gene: 12. The length of the CDR3 is 17 residues. As DNA, the CDR3 is TGCGCCAGCAGCCAATTCCCCACGACAGGGGCCATCACTGAAGCTTTCTTT. This translates into CASSQFPTTGAITEAFF.

This chain joins TRBV7-9 and TRBJ2-5; TRBD2 matches at 7 bases. The CDR3 length is 13 residues. Germline V gene data show CDR1 as SEHNR and CDR2 as FQNEAQ (reference sequence). V was clipped by 5 bases and J by 5 bases; unmatched bases: 5. CDR3 protein: CASSPGGEETQYF. Written as DNA, the CDR3 is TGTGCCAGCAGCCCGGGGGGTGAGGAGACCCAGTACTTC.

The chain has TRBV5-4 and TRBJ2-3; 8 nucleotides line up with TRBD1. The CDR3 length is 14 residues. Trimming took 5 bases from V and 4 from J; bases not matched to a gene: 6. The V gene's germline CDR1 is SGHNT and CDR2 YYREEE (reference sequence). For the CDR3, the DNA is TGTGCCAGCAGTCTTGGACAGGGCGCAGATACGCAGTATTTT. Protein sequence: CASSLGQGADTQYF. The complete variable domain, with remaining parts taken from reference TRBV5-4 and TRBJ2-3, reads ETGVTQSPTHLIKTRGQQVTLRCSSQSGHNTVSWYQQALGQGPQFIFQYYREEENGRGNFPPRFSGLQFPNYSSELNVNALELDDSALYLCASSLGQGADTQYFGPGTRLTVL.

The V and J genes are TRBV5-1 and TRBJ2-2, with 12 bases matching TRBD2. Losses at the gene ends were 1 base for V and 5 bases for J; bases not matched to a gene: 9. This CDR3 spans 18 amino acids. Germline CDR1 SGHRS, CDR2 YFSETQ. The CDR3 sequence: CASSLSPRLAGETGELFF. In DNA form, the CDR3 reads TGCGCCAGCAGCTTGAGCCCCCGACTAGCGGGAGAGACCGGGGAGCTGTTTTTT.

The count of this clone is one. The J gene is TRBJ2-7, the V gene TRBV29-1, with a possible D match to TRBD1 (6 bases). CDR3 length: 13 amino acids. Germline assignment: CDR1 SQVTM and CDR2 ANQGSEA. V lost 0 bases, J lost 4 bases, and 10 bases lay in between. Written as DNA, the CDR3 is TGCAGCGTTGAAGATCAAACAGGGTACGAGCAGTACTTC. As protein: CSVEDQTGYEQYF.

This chain links TRBV7-9 with TRBJ1-1, with D perhaps TRBD1 (5 bases). This CDR3 is built from 14 residues. Germline CDR1 is SEHNR and CDR2 is FQNEAQ (reference sequence). The germline V and J ends were trimmed by 5 bases and 7 bases, with 17 bases remaining between them. CDR3 in DNA: TGTGCCAGCAGCCCCCCCCAGGGTTGGGTTGAAGCTTTCTTT. Its protein product is CASSPPQGWVEAFF.

Written as DNA, the CDR3 is TGTGCCAGCAGCGATATACAGGCATTACCTTCCGAGCAGTACTTC. Protein sequence: CASSDIQALPSEQYF. The chain links TRBV7-9 to TRBJ2-7; a weak D match, TRBD1 (5 bases). V was trimmed by 5 bases and J by 6 bases, leaving 20 bases between them. There are 15 residues in the CDR3. Germline V gene lookup returns CDR1 SEHNR and CDR2 FQNEAQ (reference sequence).

The J gene is TRBJ2-7, the V gene TRBV7-6, with 8 positions matching TRBD1. The V gene's germline CDR1 is SGHVS and CDR2 FNYEAQ. The CDR3 is 16 amino acids. The J segment lost 0 bases and the V segment lost 2 bases, leaving 6 bases of the junction unmatched. The CDR3 sequence is CASSLTTGGYSYEQYF. CDR3 bases: TGTGCCAGCAGCTTAACAACAGGGGGGTACTCCTACGAGCAGTACTTC.

The CDR3 nucleotides are TGCGCCAGCAGCCAAGATGATACGGGACAGGGAAGTGCAGATACGCAGTATTTT. Amino acids: CASSQDDTGQGSADTQYF. The chain employs TRBV4-1 and TRBJ2-3, with 9 bases fitting TRBD1. This CDR3 is 18 amino acids long. Germline loops: CDR1 MGHRA, CDR2 YSYEKL. J lost 4 bases, V lost 0 bases, and 11 bases had no gene match.

The chain uses TRBV5-1 and TRBJ2-5, with 8 bases lining up with TRBD2. V dropped 0 bases and J dropped 1; count of bases not matched to a gene: 11. This CDR3 is 18 amino acids long. The germline CDR1 and CDR2 sequences are SGHRS and YFSETQ. CDR3 in amino acids: CASSLDFSAGGSQETQYF. In nucleotides, the CDR3 is TGCGCCAGCAGCTTGGATTTCTCGGCGGGAGGCTCCCAAGAGACCCAGTACTTC.

The chain links TRBV9 to TRBJ2-3, with 8 bases that match TRBD2. The CDR3 consists of 14 residues. Germline V lookup: CDR1 SGDLS, CDR2 YYNGEE. V lost 7 bases, J lost 6 bases, and 10 bases stayed unmatched. The chain's CDR3 is CASGPGGDGDTQYF. Here the CDR3 DNA reads TGTGCCAGCGGCCCCGGGGGGGACGGGGATACGCAGTATTTT.

The CDR3 coding sequence is TGTGCCAGCAGTTTAAAGGGACAGGAGCTCTCAACAAACTATGGCTACACCTTC. It yields the protein CASSLKGQELSTNYGYTF. The chain uses TRBV28 and TRBJ1-2; 8 bases agree with TRBD1. The J segment lost 2 bases and the V segment lost 2 bases, leaving 13 bases of the junction unmatched. The CDR3 is 18 residues long. The germline gives CDR1 MDHEN, CDR2 SYDVKM.

The gene calls are TRBV5-1 and TRBJ1-5, with TRBD1 identical over 7 bases. This CDR3 has 15 amino acids. Trimming at V came to 0 bases and at J to 5 bases, leaving 5 bases not matched to a gene. From germline, CDR1 is SGHRS and CDR2 YFSETQ. The CDR3: CASSLAGGPHQPQHF. As DNA, the CDR3 is TGCGCCAGCAGCTTGGCAGGGGGGCCTCATCAGCCCCAGCATTTT.

On this clone: Other DNA sequences in the same sample also yield this CDR3. This CDR3 is CASSQDGGSYNEQFF. Written as DNA, the CDR3 is TGCGCCAGCAGCCAAGATGGGGGCAGCTACAATGAGCAGTTCTTC. V gene TRBV4-3 combines with J gene TRBJ2-1; weak D call: TRBD1 (6 bases). V was pared by 0 bases and J by 3 bases, with 9 bases between. This CDR3 contains 15 residues. Germline V CDR1 and CDR2: LGHNA, YSLEER.

In its sample, this clone was seen once. V gene TRBV7-9 combines with J gene TRBJ2-7, with D maybe TRBD1 (6 bases). CDR3 length equals 15 residues. The germline V gene has CDR1 SEHNR and CDR2 FQNEAQ (reference sequence). Trimming removed 5 bases from V and 6 bases from J, with 20 bases in between. CDR3 DNA: TGTGCCAGCAGCCCAGACCGGACAGTTTTTCTCGAGCAGTACTTC. It encodes CASSPDRTVFLEQYF.

CDR3 bases: TGTGCCACCAGCAGAGATCAGAGGACAGGGCCCTACAATGAGCAGTTCTTC. Residues: CATSRDQRTGPYNEQFF. This chain links TRBV15 with TRBJ2-1; 8 bases are a match to TRBD1. Germline V gene data show CDR1 as LNHNV and CDR2 as YYDKDF (reference sequence). V gave up 0 bases and J gave up 2 bases; unmatched junction bases: 6. The CDR3 length is 17 residues.

The CDR3, as DNA: TGTGCCTGGAGTATCACTAGCGGTCAAGAGACCCAGTACTTC. Translating it yields CAWSITSGQETQYF. The V gene is TRBV30, the J gene TRBJ2-5, with 8 nucleotides matching TRBD2. The germline gives CDR1 GTSNPN, CDR2 SVGIG (reference sequence). J gave up 2 bases and V 2 bases, and 4 bases lay outside the gene matches. The CDR3 consists of 14 residues.

The rearrangement links TRBV28 to TRBJ2-7, with 8 bases that match TRBD2. Trimming cost V 3 bases and J 1 base; bases outside gene matches: 5. The CDR3 totals 15 residues. Per the germline V gene, CDR1 is MDHEN and CDR2 is SYDVKM. In nucleotides, the CDR3 is TGTGCCAGCAGTTTCAATCTAGCGGGTTCCTACGAGCAGTACTTC. It encodes CASSFNLAGSYEQYF.

The chain has TRBV27 and TRBJ2-5, with 10 nucleotides matching TRBD1. J was trimmed by 5 bases and V by 7 bases; bases with no gene match: 10. Per the germline V gene, CDR1 is MNHEY and CDR2 is SMNVEV (reference sequence). This CDR3 contains 15 residues. This CDR3 reads CASMRQGAQVETQYF. CDR3 nucleotide sequence: TGTGCCAGCATGAGACAGGGGGCGCAGGTGGAGACCCAGTACTTC.

The rearrangement joins TRBV4-3 to TRBJ2-7, with 7 positions matching TRBD1. CDR1 is LGHNA, CDR2 YSLEER, per germline. V was pared by 0 bases and J by 0 bases, with 11 bases of the junction left unmatched. The CDR3 length is 18 residues. Here the CDR3 reads CASSQETSLTGTSYEQYF. CDR3 DNA: TGCGCCAGCAGCCAAGAAACGAGTTTGACAGGGACCTCCTACGAGCAGTACTTC.